This TCR beta chain originates from a study of T cell changes during pregnancy in multiple sclerosis. Trimming took 2 bases from V and 6 from J, leaving 13 bases between them. CDR1 and CDR2 (germline): MNHNS, SASEGT. This CDR3 is built from 14 residues. This table comes from immunoSEQ multiplex PCR, and its TCRdb copy is limited to in-frame clones, with some not included. This sample has more than 70,000 clones; 93% occur once, and the top ten carry 2.5%. The chain links TRBV6-1 to TRBJ1-2, with a tentative D call TRBD1 (6 bases). The sequencing used peripheral blood, collected in the second trimester of pregnancy. This sequence was found in a female donor with multiple sclerosis, enrolled in a pregnancy study. CDR3 sequence reads: CASSERTNRDGYTF. The CDR3 bases are TGTGCCAGCAGTGAAAGGACCAACAGGGATGGCTACACCTTC.